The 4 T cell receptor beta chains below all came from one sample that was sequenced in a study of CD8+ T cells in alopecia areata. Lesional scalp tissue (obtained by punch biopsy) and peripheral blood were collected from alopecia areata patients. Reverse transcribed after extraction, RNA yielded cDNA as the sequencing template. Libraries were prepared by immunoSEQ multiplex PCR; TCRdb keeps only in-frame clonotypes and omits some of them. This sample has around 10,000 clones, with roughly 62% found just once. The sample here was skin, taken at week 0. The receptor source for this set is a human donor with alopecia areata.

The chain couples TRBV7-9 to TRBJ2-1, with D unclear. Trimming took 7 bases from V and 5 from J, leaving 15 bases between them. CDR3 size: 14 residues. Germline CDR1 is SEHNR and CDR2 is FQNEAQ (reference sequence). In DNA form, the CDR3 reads TGTGCCAGCACATACGCCTTGACCAACAATGAGCAGTTCTTC. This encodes CASTYALTNNEQFF.

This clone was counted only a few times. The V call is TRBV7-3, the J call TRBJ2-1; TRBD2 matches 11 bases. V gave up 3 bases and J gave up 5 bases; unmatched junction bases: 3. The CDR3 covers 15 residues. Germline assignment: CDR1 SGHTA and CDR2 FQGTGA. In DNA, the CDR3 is TGTGCCAGCAGCTTGGCTAGCGGGGGGAACAATGAGCAGTTCTTC. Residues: CASSLASGGNNEQFF.

CDR3 nucleotide sequence: TGTGCCAGCAGGCCCGGTCCGTACCAAGAGACCCAGTACTTC. Protein: CASRPGPYQETQYF. This rearrangement joins TRBV6-5 to TRBJ2-5; D uncertain. The CDR3 is 14 amino acids. V was shortened by 6 bases and J by 0 bases, with 11 bases between the two germline ends. Germline V CDR1 and CDR2: MNHEY, SVGAGI.

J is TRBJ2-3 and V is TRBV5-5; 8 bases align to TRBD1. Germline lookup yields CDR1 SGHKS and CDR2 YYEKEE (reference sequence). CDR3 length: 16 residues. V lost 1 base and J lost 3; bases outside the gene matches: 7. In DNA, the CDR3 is TGTGCCAGCAGCTTGATTGACAGGGGCGAAACAGATACGCAGTATTTT. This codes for CASSLIDRGETDTQYF.